This T cell receptor (beta chain) was recorded in a study of blood T cell repertoires in COVID-19 (TCRdb year 2020). Regarding the study in general: Samples covering the acute and convalescent phases of COVID-19 were provided by collaborators in the United States, Italy and Spain. The material from the prospective study consisted of cDNA or gDNA derived from T cells, B-cell-depleted T cells, or PBMCs. Subjects who had been exposed to COVID-19, were actively infected with it, or had recovered from it provided the deeply sampled blood TCRbeta repertoires that made up the dataset. A freely available public database, intended as a resource for researchers studying the immune response to SARS-CoV-2, is where the repertoires were released. Samples were obtained from the ongoing ImmuneRACE study (first 160 participants) and from 1,254 subjects provided by 6 global collaborators. A de-identified subject ID, COVID-19 status, age in years and sex were almost always included in the sample metadata. Where available, HLA class I and class II types were obtained from metadata supplied by the sample provider rather than from assay-based typing. On the study overall, not on this receptor specifically: Clinical and demographic metadata were provided uncurated, with the amount varying by source and participant.

The germline V gene supplies CDR1 MNHEY and CDR2 SVGAGI. V and J lose 6 bases and 3 bases, and a span of 16 bases separates them. Measured from the cysteine to the phenylalanine, the CDR3 is 15 residues long. Left in the record is the CDR3 DNA by itself, 45 bases read in frame from the first base. About this clone: Its antigen is unknown. The sample holds no much larger clone one base away, and base qualities are not on file.

The collaborating institutions used their own protocols to collect whole blood in K2EDTA tubes. For TCRbeta analysis, collaborator samples were shipped as frozen whole blood, as isolated PBMCs, or as DNA extracted from either sample type. TCRbeta CDR3 regions were amplified from genomic DNA by means of the immunoSEQ Assay, a bias-controlled multiplex PCR. Processing in the source paper ran as follows. Nucleated cell counts per sample were estimated from amplification of reference gene primers within the assay. Sequence reads were collapsed and filtered to measure the absolute abundance of every unique TCRbeta CDR3 rearrangement. For each sample, productive Simpson clonality was calculated as the square root of Simpson's diversity index across productive rearrangements. The immuneACCESS repertoire file appears here via TCRdb, limited to in-frame rearrangements. These files lack a portion of the clones; in checked studies, under half of the deficit traces to unresolved V genes, and the cause of the others is not known. Clone size and V and J calls were adopted from that table, with D and trimming inferred from the DNA. The sample profile shows about 250,000 clones; 82% of them were found once. Under 5.5% of the sample is held by the ten biggest clonotypes.

Input material: peripheral blood. The sequence links TRBV6-5 to TRBJ2-3, with a weak D call of TRBD1 (6 bases match). The source is a woman older than 75 with active or convalescent COVID-19. The nucleotide sequence reads TGTGCCAGCAGAGTAACAGGGATTCGGACAGATACGCAGTATTTT. Translated, it reads CASRVTGIRTDTQYF.